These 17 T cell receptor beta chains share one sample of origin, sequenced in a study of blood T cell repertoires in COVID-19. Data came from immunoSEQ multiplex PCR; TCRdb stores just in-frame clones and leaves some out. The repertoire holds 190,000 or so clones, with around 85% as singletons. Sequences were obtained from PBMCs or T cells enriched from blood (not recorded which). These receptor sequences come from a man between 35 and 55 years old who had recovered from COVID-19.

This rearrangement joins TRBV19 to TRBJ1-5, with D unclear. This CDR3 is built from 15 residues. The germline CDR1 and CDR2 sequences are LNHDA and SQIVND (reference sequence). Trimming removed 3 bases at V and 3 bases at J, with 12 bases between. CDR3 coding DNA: TGTGCCAGTAGTATCTTCGACAAGCCCAATCAGCCCCAGCATTTT. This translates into CASSIFDKPNQPQHF.

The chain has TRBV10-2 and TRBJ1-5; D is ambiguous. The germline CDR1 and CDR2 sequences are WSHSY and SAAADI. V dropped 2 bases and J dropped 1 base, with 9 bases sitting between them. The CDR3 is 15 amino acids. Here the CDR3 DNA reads TGCGCCAGCAGTGAGCAAACATTCAGCAATCAGCCCCAGCATTTT. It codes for CASSEQTFSNQPQHF.

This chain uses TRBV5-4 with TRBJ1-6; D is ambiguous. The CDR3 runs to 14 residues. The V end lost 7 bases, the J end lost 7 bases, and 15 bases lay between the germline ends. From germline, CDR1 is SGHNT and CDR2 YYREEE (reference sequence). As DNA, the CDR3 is TGTGCCAGCGCTAGCGGACTTGAGAATTCACCCCTCCACTTT. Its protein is CASASGLENSPLHF.

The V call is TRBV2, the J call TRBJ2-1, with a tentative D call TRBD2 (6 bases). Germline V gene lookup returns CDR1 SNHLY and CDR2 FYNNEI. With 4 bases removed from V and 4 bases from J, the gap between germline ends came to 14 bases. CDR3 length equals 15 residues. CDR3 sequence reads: CASSGGRDSYNEQFF. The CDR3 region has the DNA TGTGCCAGCAGTGGGGGCAGGGACTCATACAATGAGCAGTTCTTC.

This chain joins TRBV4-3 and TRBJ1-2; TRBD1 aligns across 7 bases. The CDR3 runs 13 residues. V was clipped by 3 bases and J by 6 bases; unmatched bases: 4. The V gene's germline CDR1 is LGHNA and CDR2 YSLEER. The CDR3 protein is CASSQEQGNGYTF. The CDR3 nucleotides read TGCGCCAGCAGCCAGGAACAGGGGAATGGCTACACCTTC.

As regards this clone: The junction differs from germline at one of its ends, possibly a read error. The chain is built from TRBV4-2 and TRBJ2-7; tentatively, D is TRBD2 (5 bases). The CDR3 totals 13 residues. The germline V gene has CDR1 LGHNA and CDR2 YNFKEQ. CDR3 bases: TGTGCCAGCAGCCCCCCTTGGGAGCCAGAGCGGTACTTC. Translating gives CASSPPWEPERYF.

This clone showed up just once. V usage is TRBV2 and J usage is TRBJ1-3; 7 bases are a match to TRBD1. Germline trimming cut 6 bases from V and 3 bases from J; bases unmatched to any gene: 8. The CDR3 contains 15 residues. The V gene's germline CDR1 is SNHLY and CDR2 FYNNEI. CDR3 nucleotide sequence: TGTGCCAGCAGAGTGGGACAGTTAATTGGAAACACCATATATTTT. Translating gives CASRVGQLIGNTIYF.

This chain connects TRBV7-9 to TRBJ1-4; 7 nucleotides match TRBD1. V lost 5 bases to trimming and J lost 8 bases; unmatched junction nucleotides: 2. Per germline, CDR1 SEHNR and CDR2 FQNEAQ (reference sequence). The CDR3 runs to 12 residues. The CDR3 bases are TGTGCCAGCAGCCTACAGGGGGAAAAACTGTTTTTT. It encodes CASSLQGEKLFF.

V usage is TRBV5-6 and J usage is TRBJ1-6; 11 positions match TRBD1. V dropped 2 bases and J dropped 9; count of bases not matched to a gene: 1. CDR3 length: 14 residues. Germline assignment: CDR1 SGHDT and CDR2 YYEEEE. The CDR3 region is CASSFGTGGSPLHF. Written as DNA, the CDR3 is TGTGCCAGCAGCTTCGGGACAGGGGGTTCACCCCTCCACTTT.

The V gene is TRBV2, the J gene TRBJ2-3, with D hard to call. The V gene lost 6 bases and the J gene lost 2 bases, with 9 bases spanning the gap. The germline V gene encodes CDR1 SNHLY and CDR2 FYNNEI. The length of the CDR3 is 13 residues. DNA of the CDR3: TGTGCCAGCAGCGAACGCGCCACAGATACGCAGTATTTT. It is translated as CASSERATDTQYF.

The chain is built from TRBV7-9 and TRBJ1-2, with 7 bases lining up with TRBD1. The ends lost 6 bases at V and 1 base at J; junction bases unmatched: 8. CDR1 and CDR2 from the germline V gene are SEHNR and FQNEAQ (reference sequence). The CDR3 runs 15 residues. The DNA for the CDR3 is TGTGCCAGCAGTTATCCGGGACAGAATAACTATGGCTACACCTTC. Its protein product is CASSYPGQNNYGYTF.

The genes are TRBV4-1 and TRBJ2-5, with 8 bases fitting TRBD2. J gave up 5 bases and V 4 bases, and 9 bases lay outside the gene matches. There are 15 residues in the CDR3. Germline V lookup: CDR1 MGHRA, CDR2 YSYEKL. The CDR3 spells CASSPWGLDVETQYF. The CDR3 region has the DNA TGCGCCAGCAGCCCCTGGGGACTAGACGTCGAGACCCAGTACTTC.

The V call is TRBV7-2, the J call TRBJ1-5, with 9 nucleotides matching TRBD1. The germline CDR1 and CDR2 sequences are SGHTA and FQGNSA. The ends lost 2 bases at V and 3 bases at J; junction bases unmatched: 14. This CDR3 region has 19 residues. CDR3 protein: CASSLTFSTGQGYNQPQHF. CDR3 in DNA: TGTGCCAGCAGCTTAACGTTCTCGACGGGACAGGGATACAATCAGCCCCAGCATTTT. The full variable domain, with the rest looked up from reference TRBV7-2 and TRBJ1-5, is GAGVSQSPSNKVTEKGKDVELRCDPISGHTALYWYRQSLGQGLEFLIYFQGNSAPDKSGLPSDRFSAERTGGSVSTLTIQRTQQEDSAVYLCASSLTFSTGQGYNQPQHFGDGTRLSIL.

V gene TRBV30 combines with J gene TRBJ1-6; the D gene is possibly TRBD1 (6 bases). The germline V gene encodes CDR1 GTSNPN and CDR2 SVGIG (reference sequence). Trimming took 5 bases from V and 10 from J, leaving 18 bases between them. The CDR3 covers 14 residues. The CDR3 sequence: CAWQRTGSRSPLHF. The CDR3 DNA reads TGTGCCTGGCAAAGAACAGGGAGTAGGTCACCCCTCCACTTT.

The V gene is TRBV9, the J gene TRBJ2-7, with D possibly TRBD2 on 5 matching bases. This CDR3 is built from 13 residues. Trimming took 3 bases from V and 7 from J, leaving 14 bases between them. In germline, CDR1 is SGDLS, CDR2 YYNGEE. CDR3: CASSANPTGEQYF. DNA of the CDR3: TGTGCCAGCAGCGCGAATCCCACGGGAGAGCAGTACTTC.

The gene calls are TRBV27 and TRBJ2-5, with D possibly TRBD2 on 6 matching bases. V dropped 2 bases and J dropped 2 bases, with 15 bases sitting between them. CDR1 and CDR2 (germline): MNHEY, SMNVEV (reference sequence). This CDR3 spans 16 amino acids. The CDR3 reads CASSLNGGILQETQYF. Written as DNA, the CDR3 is TGTGCCAGCAGTTTAAACGGGGGTATACTACAAGAGACCCAGTACTTC.

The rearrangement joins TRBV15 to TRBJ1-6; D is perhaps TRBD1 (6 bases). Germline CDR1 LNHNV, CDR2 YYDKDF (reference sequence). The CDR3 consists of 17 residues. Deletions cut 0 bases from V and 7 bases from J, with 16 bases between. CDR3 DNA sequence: TGTGCCACCAGCAGAGAAGGCCGGACAGCAGTAAATTCACCCCTCCACTTT. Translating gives CATSREGRTAVNSPLHF. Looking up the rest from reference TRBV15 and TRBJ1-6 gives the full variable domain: DAMVIQNPRYQVTQFGKPVTLSCSQTLNHNVMYWYQQKSSQAPKLLFHYYDKDFNNEADTPDNFQSRRPNTSFCFLDIRSPGLGDTAMYLCATSREGRTAVNSPLHFGNGTRLTVT.